The 10 T cell receptor beta chains given below trace back to one sample, sequenced in a study of monozygotic twins with inflammatory bowel disease. TCRdb reworked the 5' RACE reads into one entry per CDR3 protein, no DNA. The sample table includes 350,000 to 550,000 distinct CDR3 sequences. What was sequenced was blood. These receptors were obtained from a human donor with ulcerative colitis or Crohn's disease, or a healthy co-twin of an affected twin (not recorded which).

This chain connects TRBV19 to TRBJ1-1. The germline CDR1 and CDR2 sequences are LNHDA and SQIVND (reference sequence). CDR3 length: 14 amino acids. CDR3 protein: CASTRGPLDTEAFF.

The chain uses TRBV6-5 and TRBJ1-2; absent DNA, TCRdb's TRBD1 call cannot be checked. The CDR3 has 13 residues. Germline V gene data show CDR1 as MNHEY and CDR2 as SVGAGI. CDR3 amino acids: CASRTGEWNGYTF.

This chain links TRBV30 with TRBJ2-1; TCRdb's D gene call, TRBD1, goes unchecked for lack of DNA. Per the germline V gene, CDR1 is GTSNPN and CDR2 is SVGIG (reference sequence). This CDR3 is built from 14 residues. The CDR3 loop reads CAWAQGNSYNEQFF.

The chain couples TRBV5-5 to TRBJ1-1. CDR1 is SGHKS, CDR2 YYEKEE, per germline (reference sequence). The CDR3 length is 16 residues. This CDR3 is CASSLDSYLGSTEAFF.

This chain links TRBV3-1 with TRBJ2-7; the D gene TCRdb calls, TRBD2, cannot be checked with no DNA. Germline V gene lookup returns CDR1 LGHDT and CDR2 YNNKEL (reference sequence). The CDR3 has 15 amino acids. This CDR3 is CASSQEGLRPYEQYF.

The rearrangement links TRBV23-1 to TRBJ2-2; with no DNA, the TCRdb D assignment of TRBD1 cannot be verified. TRBV23-1 is an open reading frame whose function is uncertain. This CDR3 has 17 amino acids. The CDR3 protein is CASSILARDRGTGELFF.

The V gene is TRBV7-3, the J gene TRBJ2-3. The V gene's germline CDR1 is SGHTA and CDR2 FQGTGA. This CDR3 is 13 amino acids long. This CDR3 is CASSLIFQDTQYF.

The gene calls are TRBV12-3 or TRBV12-4 and TRBJ2-7. The CDR3 consists of 16 residues. CDR3 amino acids: CASRIMGGRASYEQYF.

The rearrangement uses TRBV27 and TRBJ1-6. Germline lookup yields CDR1 MNHEY and CDR2 SMNVEV (reference sequence). The CDR3 covers 15 residues. CDR3 protein: CASSLATVDNSPLHF.

The CDR3 reads CASSLSGTTYNEQFF. The V gene is TRBV27, the J gene TRBJ2-1. This CDR3 region has 15 residues. CDR1 and CDR2 from the germline V gene are MNHEY and SMNVEV (reference sequence).